These T cell receptor beta chains were read from a single sample in a study of cytomegalovirus exposure and HLA in healthy donors. The method was immunoSEQ multiplex PCR; TCRdb's version includes in-frame clones alone and lacks a portion of them. The sample holds approximately 59,000 clones, roughly two thirds seen once. The specimen sequenced was PBMCs. All receptors come from a man aged 35 to 55 in good health and CMV-seropositive. Both conserved end residues are part of each CDR3. Each record gives: D gene, V gene, J gene, clone size, CDR3 DNA, CDR3 protein. A D gene is named only where the DNA matches it firmly. The size of a clone is reported for some rows only, either as once, few or many, or as a class for expanded clones.

TRBD1,TRBV7-9,TRBJ2-7,.,TGTGCCAGCAGCTTAGAGACAGGGGCCTACGAGCAGTACTTC,CASSLETGAYEQYF
.,TRBV30,TRBJ1-2,few,TGTGCCTGGATAGGCGGGGCCTATGGCTACACCTTC,CAWIGGAYGYTF
TRBD1,TRBV7-9,TRBJ2-4,.,TGTGCCAGCAGCTTAACTAGGACAGGGGTGAACATTCAGTACTTC,CASSLTRTGVNIQYF
TRBD1,TRBV29-1,TRBJ2-7,.,TGCAGCGTTGAGAGGTTCGGACAGGTTGGGGAGCAGTACTTC,CSVERFGQVGEQYF
.,TRBV19,TRBJ1-1,.,TGTGCCAGTAGTTCTGATGGGCCGCACGAAGCTTTCTTT,CASSSDGPHEAFF
.,TRBV7-3,TRBJ1-1,.,TGTGCCAGCAGCCAAGGACAGAACACTGAAGCTTTCTTT,CASSQGQNTEAFF
.,TRBV11-3,TRBJ2-3,.,TGTGCCAGCAGCTTAGACGCTCGGCGGCCAGATACGCAGTATTTT,CASSLDARRPDTQYF
.,TRBV5-8,TRBJ2-1,few,TGTGCCAGCAGCCCAATAAGGGTAGGGGGTGAGCAGTTCTTC,CASSPIRVGGEQFF
TRBD1,TRBV19,TRBJ1-5,.,TGTGCCAGTAGCGGACAGGGGAGACAGCCCCAGCATTTT,CASSGQGRQPQHF
TRBD2,TRBV14,TRBJ2-1,.,TGTGCCAGCAGCAAACTAGCGGGGGGGTACAATGAGCAGTTCTTC,CASSKLAGGYNEQFF
TRBD2,TRBV5-1,TRBJ2-1,.,TGCGCCAGCAGCTCCAATAGCGGGAGCTGGGAGCAGTTCTTC,CASSSNSGSWEQFF
TRBD2,TRBV27,TRBJ2-7,.,TGTGCCAGCAGCCGGCCGGGACTAGTTGTTCACGAGCAGTACTTC,CASSRPGLVVHEQYF
.,TRBV6-1,TRBJ2-3,few,TGTGCCAGCTCTTACGTGCCGGGAGTGGCAGATACGCAGTATTTT,CASSYVPGVADTQYF
.,TRBV21-1,TRBJ2-7,few,TGTGCCAGCAGAACACCGGGACAGGCTTTCTACGAGCAGTACTTC,CASRTPGQAFYEQYF
.,TRBV30,TRBJ1-3,many,TGTGCCTGGAGTGACTCAGGAAACACCATATATTTT,CAWSDSGNTIYF
TRBD2,TRBV7-2,TRBJ2-3,.,TGTGCCAGCAGCTCTCAGCGGGGGGCAGATACGCAGTATTTT,CASSSQRGADTQYF
TRBD2,TRBV5-4,TRBJ2-5,.,TGTGCCAGCAGCTTCTGGACTAGCGAAGAGACCCAGTACTTC,CASSFWTSEETQYF
.,TRBV7-9,TRBJ1-6,few,TGTGCCAGCAGCCCGAGGGCGGATTCACCCCTCCACTTT,CASSPRADSPLHF
TRBD1,TRBV11-3,TRBJ2-1,few,TGTGCCAGCAGCCCGGGACAGGGGGTATTCAATGAGCAGTTCTTC,CASSPGQGVFNEQFF
.,TRBV4-1,TRBJ2-3,.,TGCGCCAGCAGCCTACCCCAGGGCAAAGATACGCAGTATTTT,CASSLPQGKDTQYF
.,TRBV19,TRBJ1-1,.,TGTGCCAGTAGTGCCCGTGGTTGGCAGGGGTTGGGCACTGAAGCTTTCTTT,CASSARGWQGLGTEAFF
.,TRBV9,TRBJ2-1,.,TGTGCCAGCAGCGAAACAGGATACTCCTACAATGAGCAGTTCTTC,CASSETGYSYNEQFF
TRBD2,TRBV6-4,TRBJ2-1,.,TGTGCCAGCAGTGACTTGCGCAAAAGCGGGAGTTCATACAATGAGCAGTTCTTC,CASSDLRKSGSSYNEQFF
.,TRBV29-1,TRBJ2-3,.,TGCAGCGTTCCCTCGCAGGGGTCAGATACGCAGTATTTT,CSVPSQGSDTQYF
.,TRBV7-2,TRBJ2-7,.,TGTGCCAGCAGCTTAACAGGGACGGGGAGGGGTCTGGAGTACTTC,CASSLTGTGRGLEYF
TRBD2,TRBV7-9,TRBJ2-7,.,TGTGCCAGCAGCTTTTCCCACGGCGGGGGGGCCGGCGAGCAGTACTTC,CASSFSHGGGAGEQYF
.,TRBV30,TRBJ1-2,.,TGTGCCTGGAGTCCCGGGGGGTTGAACTATGGCTACACCTTC,CAWSPGGLNYGYTF
.,TRBV27,TRBJ2-5,.,TGTGCCAGCCGGAGACAGAATGAAGAGACCCAGTACTTC,CASRRQNEETQYF
.,TRBV18,TRBJ2-7,.,TGTGCCAGCTCACCGCCAGCAGGGTCCTACGAGCAGTACTTC,CASSPPAGSYEQYF
.,TRBV14,TRBJ2-5,once,TGTGCCAGCAGCCAATCAGGGGTAGAGACCCAGTACTTC,CASSQSGVETQYF
TRBD1,TRBV5-1,TRBJ2-1,.,TGCGCCAGCAGCTTGGGTGGGACAGGGGCGTACAATGAGCAGTTCTTC,CASSLGGTGAYNEQFF
TRBD2,TRBV10-3,TRBJ2-1,.,TGTGCCATCAGGAGCGGCCCGGGAGGAGTCTATGAGCAGTTCTTC,CAIRSGPGGVYEQFF
.,TRBV5-1,TRBJ2-5,.,TGCGCCAGCAGCTTGGCTGGGGGCCGGTGGGAGACCCAGTACTTC,CASSLAGGRWETQYF
.,TRBV5-4,TRBJ1-2,.,TGTGCCAGCAGCTCAGGGGACTATGGCTACACCTTC,CASSSGDYGYTF
.,TRBV6-6,TRBJ2-7,.,TGTGCCAGCAGCCGCGGCGCCTACGAGCAGTACTTC,CASSRGAYEQYF
.,TRBV2,TRBJ2-3,once,TGTGCCAGCGGGGGGTTGGAAGATACGCAGTATTTT,CASGGLEDTQYF
.,TRBV29-1,TRBJ1-3,few,TGCAGCGGAACAGGGAGCTCTGGAAACACCATATATTTT,CSGTGSSGNTIYF
.,TRBV27,TRBJ2-7,.,TGTGCCAGCAGTCAAGACAGGATGGCCTACGAGCAGTACTTC,CASSQDRMAYEQYF
.,TRBV5-5,TRBJ2-6,.,TGTGCCAGCAGCTTACAAGGAGGTGCGGGGGCCAACGTCCTGACTTTC,CASSLQGGAGANVLTF
.,TRBV5-1,TRBJ1-6,once,TGCGCCAGCAGCTTGGCCGAGACAGCCAATTCACCCCTCCACTTT,CASSLAETANSPLHF
TRBD2,TRBV11-3,TRBJ2-3,.,TGTGCCAGCAGCTCGGGACTAGCGGGAGGATCTATGGCAGATACGCAGTATTTT,CASSSGLAGGSMADTQYF
TRBD1,TRBV5-1,TRBJ2-7,.,TGCGCCAGCAGCTTAGGGACAGGGGGCTACGAGCAGTACTTC,CASSLGTGGYEQYF
TRBD1,TRBV4-1,TRBJ2-5,few,TGCGCCAGCAGCCAAGACTCGGACAGGGGCTTGAAGACCCAGTACTTC,CASSQDSDRGLKTQYF
.,TRBV7-9,TRBJ2-5,.,TGTGCCAGCAGCTTAGAATCCCACAGGCAAGAGACCCAGTACTTC,CASSLESHRQETQYF
TRBD1,TRBV30,TRBJ1-6,.,TGTGCCTGGGCCCCGGGGACAGGGGGTTCACCCCTCCACTTT,CAWAPGTGGSPLHF
.,TRBV7-2,TRBJ2-3,.,TGTGCCAGCAGCTCGGGGTTGGAGGCAGATACGCAGTATTTT,CASSSGLEADTQYF
TRBD2,TRBV7-8,TRBJ2-5,.,TGTGCCAGCAGCTTTCCGGAGGGAGGGTCGTGGGAGACCCAGTACTTC,CASSFPEGGSWETQYF
.,TRBV6-6,TRBJ1-1,few,TGTGCCAGCAGTTACGTTGGGGGGACTGAAGCTTTCTTT,CASSYVGGTEAFF
.,TRBV30,TRBJ1-2,.,TGTGCCTGGGGTCGGGAGGCCGCCTATGGCTACACCTTC,CAWGREAAYGYTF
TRBD1,TRBV9,TRBJ2-2,.,TGTGCCAGCAACCACCCGGGACAGGGGTCGGGCGGGGAGCTGTTTTTT,CASNHPGQGSGGELFF
.,TRBV19,TRBJ2-5,.,TGTGCCAGTAGGGTCAGAGGGGGGGAAGAGACCCAGTACTTC,CASRVRGGEETQYF
.,TRBV6-6,TRBJ2-7,.,TGTGCCAGCAGTTTAAGGGGCACCGCCTACGAGCAGTACTTC,CASSLRGTAYEQYF
.,TRBV7-2,TRBJ2-7,.,TGTGCCAGCAGCTTGTTTGATAGATACGAGCAGTACTTC,CASSLFDRYEQYF
TRBD2,TRBV6-6,TRBJ2-1,.,TGTGCCAGCAGTTACTCGCCCCTAGCGGGGGATGAGCAGTTCTTC,CASSYSPLAGDEQFF
TRBD2,TRBV9,TRBJ2-1,.,TGTGCCAGCAGCGTAGTCGCTAGCGGGACCAATGAGCAGTTCTTC,CASSVVASGTNEQFF